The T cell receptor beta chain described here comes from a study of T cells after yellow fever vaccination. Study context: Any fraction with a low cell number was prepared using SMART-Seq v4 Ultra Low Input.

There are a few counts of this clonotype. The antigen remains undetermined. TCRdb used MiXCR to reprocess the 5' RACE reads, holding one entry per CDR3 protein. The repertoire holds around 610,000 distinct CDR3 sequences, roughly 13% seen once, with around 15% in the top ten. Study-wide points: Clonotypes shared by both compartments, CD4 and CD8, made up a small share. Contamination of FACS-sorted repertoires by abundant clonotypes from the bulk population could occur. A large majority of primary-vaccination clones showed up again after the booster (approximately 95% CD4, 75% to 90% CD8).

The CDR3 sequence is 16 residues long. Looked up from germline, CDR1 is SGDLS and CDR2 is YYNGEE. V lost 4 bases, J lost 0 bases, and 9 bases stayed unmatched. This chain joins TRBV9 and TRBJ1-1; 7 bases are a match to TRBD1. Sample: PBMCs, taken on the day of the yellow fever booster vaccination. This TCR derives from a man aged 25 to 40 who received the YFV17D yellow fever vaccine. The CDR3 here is CASSPQGQPMNTEAFF. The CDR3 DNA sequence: TGTGCCAGCAGCCCGCAGGGACAGCCCATGAACACTGAAGCTTTCTTT.